This is a list of T cell receptor beta chains from one sample in a study of blood T cell repertoires in COVID-19. The table came from immunoSEQ multiplex PCR; TCRdb's copy has only in-frame clones and leaves some out. The data hold around 210,000 clones, with approximately 80% observed a single time. The sample taken for sequencing was peripheral blood. The receptors originated from a human donor in a cohort sampled during active COVID-19. The CDR3 runs from the conserved cysteine through the conserved F or W. The D gene is left open where the match is weak. Clone size appears in some rows only: once, few, many, or a class for an expanded clone.

clone size: once; J gene: TRBJ1-2; D gene: TRBD1; CDR3 length: 17; V gene: TRBV5-1; CDR3 protein: CASSFSANRGQNYGYTF; CDR3 DNA: TGCGCCAGCAGCTTTAGCGCCAACAGGGGGCAGAACTATGGCTACACCTTC
clone size: .; J gene: TRBJ2-7; D gene: .; CDR3 length: 15; V gene: TRBV5-4; CDR3 protein: CASSLALGGMGEQYF; CDR3 DNA: TGTGCCAGCAGCTTGGCGTTAGGAGGTATGGGCGAGCAGTACTTC
clone size: .; J gene: TRBJ2-1; D gene: .; CDR3 length: 13; V gene: TRBV5-4; CDR3 protein: CASSISSYNEQFF; CDR3 DNA: TGTGCCAGCAGCATCTCGAGCTACAATGAGCAGTTCTTC
clone size: many; J gene: TRBJ2-3; D gene: TRBD2; CDR3 length: 17; V gene: TRBV28; CDR3 protein: CASSQDGLAGSTDTQYF; CDR3 DNA: TGTGCCAGCAGTCAAGACGGACTAGCGGGCAGCACAGATACGCAGTATTTT
clone size: .; J gene: TRBJ1-2; D gene: .; CDR3 length: 14; V gene: TRBV7-2; CDR3 protein: CASSLVDRAYGYTF; CDR3 DNA: TGTGCCAGCAGCTTAGTCGACAGAGCCTATGGCTACACCTTC
clone size: .; J gene: TRBJ2-1; D gene: .; CDR3 length: 10; V gene: TRBV6-4; CDR3 protein: CASKRNEQFF; CDR3 DNA: TGTGCCAGCAAGAGGAATGAGCAGTTCTTC
clone size: .; J gene: TRBJ2-5; D gene: .; CDR3 length: 12; V gene: TRBV24-1; CDR3 protein: CATSRDQETQYF; CDR3 DNA: TGTGCCACCAGTCGGGACCAAGAGACCCAGTACTTC
clone size: few; J gene: TRBJ1-1; D gene: .; CDR3 length: 14; V gene: TRBV29-1; CDR3 protein: CSVETWSGNTEAFF; CDR3 DNA: TGCAGCGTTGAGACCTGGTCGGGGAACACTGAAGCTTTCTTT
clone size: .; J gene: TRBJ1-4; D gene: .; CDR3 length: 13; V gene: TRBV28; CDR3 protein: CASRRQVSEKLFF; CDR3 DNA: TGTGCCAGCAGAAGACAGGTCTCTGAAAAACTGTTTTTT
clone size: .; J gene: TRBJ2-7; D gene: TRBD2; CDR3 length: 14; V gene: TRBV6-6; CDR3 protein: CASSETSASYEQYF; CDR3 DNA: TGTGCCAGCAGCGAGACTAGCGCCTCCTACGAGCAGTACTTC
clone size: .; J gene: TRBJ2-3; D gene: TRBD2; CDR3 length: 16; V gene: TRBV10-3; CDR3 protein: CAISDTSGSRVDTQYF; CDR3 DNA: TGTGCCATCAGTGATACTAGCGGGAGCCGGGTAGATACGCAGTATTTT
clone size: few; J gene: TRBJ2-3; D gene: TRBD2; CDR3 length: 15; V gene: TRBV5-1; CDR3 protein: CASSLGTSGEDTQYF; CDR3 DNA: TGCGCCAGCAGCCTAGGGACTAGCGGGGAAGATACGCAGTATTTT
clone size: once; J gene: TRBJ1-2; D gene: TRBD1; CDR3 length: 17; V gene: TRBV6-1; CDR3 protein: CASSEAGQVFFNYGYTF; CDR3 DNA: TGTGCCAGCAGTGAAGCTGGACAGGTTTTCTTTAACTATGGCTACACCTTC
clone size: .; J gene: TRBJ2-7; D gene: .; CDR3 length: 13; V gene: TRBV6-5; CDR3 protein: CASSSGTNYEQYF; CDR3 DNA: TGTGCCAGCAGTTCCGGGACAAACTACGAGCAGTACTTC
clone size: .; J gene: TRBJ1-2; D gene: .; CDR3 length: 13; V gene: TRBV11-2; CDR3 protein: CASSQAGIYGYTF; CDR3 DNA: TGTGCCAGCAGCCAAGCAGGGATCTATGGCTACACCTTC
clone size: .; J gene: TRBJ1-5; D gene: TRBD1; CDR3 length: 16; V gene: TRBV30; CDR3 protein: CAWSVRQGAGNQPQHF; CDR3 DNA: TGTGCCTGGAGTGTACGGCAGGGGGCGGGCAATCAGCCCCAGCATTTT
clone size: once; J gene: TRBJ1-1; D gene: .; CDR3 length: 15; V gene: TRBV5-1; CDR3 protein: CASSLRGPVNTEAFF; CDR3 DNA: TGCGCCAGCAGCTTGAGAGGCCCCGTCAACACTGAAGCTTTCTTT
clone size: .; J gene: TRBJ2-2; D gene: TRBD2; CDR3 length: 15; V gene: TRBV6-4; CDR3 protein: CASSPSGKNTGELFF; CDR3 DNA: TGTGCCAGCAGCCCCAGCGGGAAGAACACCGGGGAGCTGTTTTTT
clone size: many; J gene: TRBJ2-5; D gene: TRBD1; CDR3 length: 14; V gene: TRBV5-1; CDR3 protein: CASSSGQGGETQYF; CDR3 DNA: TGCGCCAGCAGCTCAGGACAGGGGGGGGAGACCCAGTACTTC
clone size: .; J gene: TRBJ2-3; D gene: .; CDR3 length: 15; V gene: TRBV18; CDR3 protein: CASSLAGAHTDTQYF; CDR3 DNA: TGTGCCAGCTCACTTGCAGGGGCCCACACAGATACGCAGTATTTT
clone size: .; J gene: TRBJ2-3; D gene: .; CDR3 length: 16; V gene: TRBV7-2; CDR3 protein: CASREGRAGSTDTQYF; CDR3 DNA: TGTGCCAGCAGGGAAGGGCGGGCAGGTAGCACAGATACGCAGTATTTT
clone size: .; J gene: TRBJ2-7; D gene: TRBD2; CDR3 length: 16; V gene: TRBV5-4; CDR3 protein: CASSPLAGETSYEQYF; CDR3 DNA: TGTGCCAGCAGCCCCTTAGCGGGAGAGACCTCCTACGAGCAGTACTTC
clone size: .; J gene: TRBJ2-7; D gene: TRBD1; CDR3 length: 15; V gene: TRBV6-5; CDR3 protein: CASTTGTGGPYEQYF; CDR3 DNA: TGTGCCAGCACCACCGGGACAGGGGGCCCCTACGAGCAGTACTTC
clone size: .; J gene: TRBJ2-7; D gene: TRBD1; CDR3 length: 14; V gene: TRBV5-1; CDR3 protein: CASSLATGDHEQYF; CDR3 DNA: TGCGCCAGCAGCTTGGCTACAGGGGACCACGAGCAGTACTTC
clone size: .; J gene: TRBJ2-7; D gene: TRBD2; CDR3 length: 16; V gene: TRBV28; CDR3 protein: CASSLFSGGQGYEQYF; CDR3 DNA: TGTGCCAGCAGTTTGTTTTCGGGAGGGCAGGGGTACGAGCAGTACTTC
clone size: .; J gene: TRBJ2-1; D gene: TRBD1; CDR3 length: 15; V gene: TRBV20-1; CDR3 protein: CSASHRDRGASVQFF; CDR3 DNA: TGCAGTGCTAGTCACCGGGACAGGGGGGCTTCTGTGCAGTTCTTC
clone size: .; J gene: TRBJ1-5; D gene: .; CDR3 length: 14; V gene: TRBV28; CDR3 protein: CASSGGRDNQPQHF; CDR3 DNA: TGTGCCAGCAGTGGGGGCAGGGACAATCAGCCCCAGCATTTT
clone size: .; J gene: TRBJ1-4; D gene: TRBD1; CDR3 length: 15; V gene: TRBV28; CDR3 protein: CASSPATGLNEKLFF; CDR3 DNA: TGTGCCAGCAGTCCGGCGACAGGGCTTAATGAAAAACTGTTTTTT
clone size: .; J gene: TRBJ2-1; D gene: TRBD2; CDR3 length: 17; V gene: TRBV7-2; CDR3 protein: CASSLGTSGANYNEQFF; CDR3 DNA: TGTGCCAGCAGCCTAGGGACTAGCGGAGCAAACTACAATGAGCAGTTCTTC
clone size: .; J gene: TRBJ2-3; D gene: TRBD1; CDR3 length: 17; V gene: TRBV11-3; CDR3 protein: CASSGRTGDTSTDTQYF; CDR3 DNA: TGTGCCAGCAGCGGACGCACAGGGGACACTAGCACAGATACGCAGTATTTT
clone size: .; J gene: TRBJ1-4; D gene: TRBD1; CDR3 length: 16; V gene: TRBV7-9; CDR3 protein: CASSQGDRGQYEKLFF; CDR3 DNA: TGTGCCAGCAGCCAGGGGGACAGGGGGCAATATGAAAAACTGTTTTTT
clone size: .; J gene: TRBJ2-3; D gene: TRBD2; CDR3 length: 16; V gene: TRBV5-1; CDR3 protein: CASSLVLAESTDTQYF; CDR3 DNA: TGCGCCAGCAGCTTGGTGCTAGCGGAGAGCACAGATACGCAGTATTTT
clone size: .; J gene: TRBJ1-1; D gene: .; CDR3 length: 13; V gene: TRBV18; CDR3 protein: CASSPPSYTEAFF; CDR3 DNA: TGTGCCAGCTCACCACCGTCTTACACTGAAGCTTTCTTT
clone size: .; J gene: TRBJ1-2; D gene: .; CDR3 length: 14; V gene: TRBV27; CDR3 protein: CASSLSGQLYGYTF; CDR3 DNA: TGTGCCAGCAGTTTATCCGGACAGCTTTATGGCTACACCTTC
clone size: .; J gene: TRBJ1-3; D gene: TRBD1; CDR3 length: 17; V gene: TRBV5-1; CDR3 protein: CASSLRQGARSGNTIYF; CDR3 DNA: TGCGCCAGCAGCCTTAGACAGGGGGCCCGTTCTGGAAACACCATATATTTT
clone size: .; J gene: TRBJ1-1; D gene: TRBD1; CDR3 length: 16; V gene: TRBV11-2; CDR3 protein: CASSPPPGGRNTEAFF; CDR3 DNA: TGTGCCAGCAGCCCCCCCCCAGGGGGAAGGAACACTGAAGCTTTCTTT
clone size: .; J gene: TRBJ1-5; D gene: .; CDR3 length: 15; V gene: TRBV7-2; CDR3 protein: CASSLGSGFNQPQHF; CDR3 DNA: TGTGCCAGCAGCTTAGGCAGCGGCTTCAATCAGCCCCAGCATTTT
clone size: .; J gene: TRBJ2-5; D gene: .; CDR3 length: 16; V gene: TRBV24-1; CDR3 protein: CATSDLRAEGAETQYF; CDR3 DNA: TGTGCCACCAGTGATTTACGAGCGGAGGGGGCGGAGACCCAGTACTTC
clone size: once; J gene: TRBJ2-7; D gene: TRBD1; CDR3 length: 15; V gene: TRBV11-2; CDR3 protein: CASSRQGRSSYEQYF; CDR3 DNA: TGTGCCAGCAGTCGACAGGGGCGAAGCTCCTACGAGCAGTACTTC
clone size: .; J gene: TRBJ1-2; D gene: TRBD1; CDR3 length: 19; V gene: TRBV10-3; CDR3 protein: CAISDPDGERTGGFYGYTF; CDR3 DNA: TGTGCCATCAGTGATCCCGATGGGGAGAGGACAGGGGGCTTTTATGGCTACACCTTC
clone size: .; J gene: TRBJ2-2; D gene: .; CDR3 length: 16; V gene: TRBV5-1; CDR3 protein: CASSGSGAINTGELFF; CDR3 DNA: TGCGCCAGCAGCGGCTCAGGGGCAATCAACACCGGGGAGCTGTTTTTT
clone size: .; J gene: TRBJ2-2; D gene: TRBD1; CDR3 length: 15; V gene: TRBV7-8; CDR3 protein: CASSSSTGVTGELFF; CDR3 DNA: TGTGCCAGCAGCTCAAGTACAGGGGTCACCGGGGAGCTGTTTTTT
clone size: few; J gene: TRBJ2-7; D gene: .; CDR3 length: 13; V gene: TRBV2; CDR3 protein: CASSVRFSYEQYF; CDR3 DNA: TGTGCCAGCAGTGTTAGATTCTCCTACGAGCAGTACTTC
clone size: .; J gene: TRBJ2-1; D gene: TRBD2; CDR3 length: 13; V gene: TRBV29-1; CDR3 protein: CSVDTGTSDEQFF; CDR3 DNA: TGCAGCGTTGATACCGGGACTAGTGATGAGCAGTTCTTC
clone size: .; J gene: TRBJ2-1; D gene: TRBD2; CDR3 length: 17; V gene: TRBV7-2; CDR3 protein: CASSHLGGGGPHNEQFF; CDR3 DNA: TGTGCCAGCAGTCACTTAGGTGGGGGAGGGCCGCACAATGAGCAGTTCTTC
clone size: few; J gene: TRBJ2-7; D gene: .; CDR3 length: 14; V gene: TRBV19; CDR3 protein: CASSLGGRTGEQYF; CDR3 DNA: TGTGCCAGTAGCCTTGGCGGCCGCACGGGCGAGCAGTACTTC
clone size: few; J gene: TRBJ1-2; D gene: TRBD1; CDR3 length: 15; V gene: TRBV28; CDR3 protein: CASRSNDRGVYGYTF; CDR3 DNA: TGTGCCAGCAGATCCAACGACAGGGGCGTCTATGGCTACACCTTC
clone size: .; J gene: TRBJ1-1; D gene: .; CDR3 length: 13; V gene: TRBV24-1; CDR3 protein: CATSDTQETEAFF; CDR3 DNA: TGTGCCACCAGTGACACTCAGGAAACTGAAGCTTTCTTT
clone size: .; J gene: TRBJ2-2; D gene: .; CDR3 length: 12; V gene: TRBV11-2; CDR3 protein: CASSPSVGELFF; CDR3 DNA: TGTGCCAGCAGCCCATCAGTAGGGGAGCTGTTTTTT
clone size: .; J gene: TRBJ2-7; D gene: .; CDR3 length: 15; V gene: TRBV11-2; CDR3 protein: CASSLALGRDYEQYF; CDR3 DNA: TGTGCCAGCAGCTTAGCATTAGGACGGGACTACGAGCAGTACTTC
clone size: .; J gene: TRBJ1-4; D gene: .; CDR3 length: 14; V gene: TRBV6-1; CDR3 protein: CASSERRSNEKLFF; CDR3 DNA: TGTGCCAGCAGTGAAAGAAGGAGTAATGAAAAACTGTTTTTT
clone size: .; J gene: TRBJ1-2; D gene: TRBD1; CDR3 length: 14; V gene: TRBV6-6; CDR3 protein: CASRNPGQLYGYTF; CDR3 DNA: TGTGCCAGCAGAAACCCGGGACAGCTCTATGGCTACACCTTC
clone size: few; J gene: TRBJ2-3; D gene: TRBD2; CDR3 length: 15; V gene: TRBV28; CDR3 protein: CASTPFSGGIDTQYF; CDR3 DNA: TGTGCCAGCACCCCATTCTCGGGAGGGATAGATACGCAGTATTTT
clone size: .; J gene: TRBJ2-1; D gene: TRBD1; CDR3 length: 17; V gene: TRBV9; CDR3 protein: CASSVGGRGQGNNEQFF; CDR3 DNA: TGTGCCAGCAGCGTAGGGGGTCGGGGACAGGGGAACAATGAGCAGTTCTTC
clone size: once; J gene: TRBJ1-6; D gene: .; CDR3 length: 12; V gene: TRBV28; CDR3 protein: CASSSPPRPLHF; CDR3 DNA: TGTGCCAGCAGTTCCCCCCCTAGACCCCTCCACTTT
clone size: .; J gene: TRBJ1-2; D gene: .; CDR3 length: 14; V gene: TRBV5-1; CDR3 protein: CASSASQGRYGYTF; CDR3 DNA: TGCGCCAGCAGCGCTTCCCAGGGGCGCTATGGCTACACTTTC
clone size: .; J gene: TRBJ2-3; D gene: TRBD2; CDR3 length: 15; V gene: TRBV9; CDR3 protein: CASSVSAGSTDTQYF; CDR3 DNA: TGTGCCAGCAGCGTTTCAGCGGGGAGCACAGATACGCAGTATTTT
clone size: few; J gene: TRBJ2-2; D gene: TRBD2; CDR3 length: 16; V gene: TRBV18; CDR3 protein: CASSQTGLAGFGELFF; CDR3 DNA: TGTGCCAGCTCACAGACGGGACTAGCGGGATTCGGGGAGCTGTTTTTT
clone size: few; J gene: TRBJ1-5; D gene: TRBD1; CDR3 length: 15; V gene: TRBV30; CDR3 protein: CAWSPGTGVRQPQHF; CDR3 DNA: TGTGCCTGGAGTCCCGGGACAGGGGTTAGGCAGCCCCAGCATTTT
clone size: .; J gene: TRBJ1-5; D gene: .; CDR3 length: 15; V gene: TRBV19; CDR3 protein: CASSNLGGERQPQHF; CDR3 DNA: TGTGCCAGTAGTAATTTAGGGGGGGAAAGACAGCCCCAGCATTTT